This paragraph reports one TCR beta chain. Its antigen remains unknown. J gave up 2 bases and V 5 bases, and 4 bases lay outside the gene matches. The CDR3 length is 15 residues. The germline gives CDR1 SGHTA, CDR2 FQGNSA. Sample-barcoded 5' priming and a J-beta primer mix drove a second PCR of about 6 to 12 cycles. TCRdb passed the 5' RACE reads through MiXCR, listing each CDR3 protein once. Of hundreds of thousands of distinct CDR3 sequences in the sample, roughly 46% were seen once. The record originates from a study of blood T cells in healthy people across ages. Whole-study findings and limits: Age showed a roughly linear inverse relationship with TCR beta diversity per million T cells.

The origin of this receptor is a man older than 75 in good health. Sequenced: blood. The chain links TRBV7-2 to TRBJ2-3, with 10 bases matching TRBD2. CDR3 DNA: TGTGCCAGCAGCCGAGCGGGAGGGTTCACAGATACGCAGTATTTT. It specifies CASSRAGGFTDTQYF.